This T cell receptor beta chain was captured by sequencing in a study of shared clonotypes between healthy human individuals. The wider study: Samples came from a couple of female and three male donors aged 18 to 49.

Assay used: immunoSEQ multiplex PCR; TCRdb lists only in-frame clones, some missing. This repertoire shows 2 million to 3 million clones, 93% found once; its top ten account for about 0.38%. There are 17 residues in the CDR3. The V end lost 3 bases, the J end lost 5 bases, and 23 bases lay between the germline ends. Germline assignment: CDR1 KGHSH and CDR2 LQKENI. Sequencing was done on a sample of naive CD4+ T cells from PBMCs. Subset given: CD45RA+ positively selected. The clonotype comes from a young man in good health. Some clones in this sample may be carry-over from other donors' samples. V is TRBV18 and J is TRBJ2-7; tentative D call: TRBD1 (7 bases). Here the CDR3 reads CASSPIPGQGGYDEQYF. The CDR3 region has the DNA TGTGCCAGCTCACCTATACCAGGGCAGGGGGGTTACGACGAGCAGTACTTC.